The 11 T cell receptor beta chains presented below share a single source sample, sequenced in a study of vaccination and CD4 T cells after COVID-19 (dated by TCRdb to the early 2020s). Library preparation used PCR. Instrument on record: Illumina iSeq 100. DNA from cultured CD4+ T cells underwent TCR sequencing with the Oncomine TCR Beta short-read assay at the Johns Hopkins FTIC core. TCRdb applied fastp at Q25 and MiXCR to the public reads, then kept only in-frame beta chains. Duplicate CDR3 protein sequences are folded into a single record with the most common DNA and genes. Counted in this sample were 15,000 to 20,000 distinct CDR3 sequences; approximately 50% of them appeared once. The ten largest clones represent around 15% of the sample. These receptors have no known antigen. Read against the paper, the sample's time point label means: late sampling 161 to 241 days after vaccination in three convalescent patients. The intended sense of this specimen's treatment or condition label: roughly 11-day PBMC culture with coronavirus spike peptide pools or control peptides (ViraFEST assay).

The input for sequencing was CD4+ T cells from blood, cultured in vitro, taken about 7 months after SARS-CoV-2 vaccination. The receptors come from a human donor who had recovered from COVID-19.

The chain uses TRBV21-1 and TRBJ1-2. TRBV21-1 is reported as a pseudogene. This CDR3 has 13 amino acids. In DNA form, the CDR3 reads TGTGCCAGCACTATGACGGAGGGGTATGGCTACACCTTC. Encoded protein: CASTMTEGYGYTF.

This clonotype was found a few times. This chain connects TRBV10-3 to TRBJ1-2; D possibly corresponds to TRBD1 (6 bases). This CDR3 contains 14 residues. Germline CDR1 reads ENHRY; CDR2 reads SYGVKD. Trimming removed 2 bases at V and 6 bases at J, with 13 bases between. The CDR3 reads CAISEGRGRDGYTF. CDR3 bases: TGTGCCATCAGTGAGGGCAGGGGAAGGGATGGCTACACCTTC.

The genes are TRBV20-1 and TRBJ1-5; D is possibly TRBD1 (6 bases). The CDR3 runs 14 residues. Germline-derived CDR1 and CDR2 are DFQATT and SNEGSKA (reference sequence). Trimming removed 0 bases at V and 11 bases at J, with 17 bases between. The CDR3 loop reads CSARDLRGGRAQHF. Here the CDR3 DNA reads TGCAGTGCTAGAGATTTGAGAGGGGGAAGAGCCCAGCATTTT.

The CDR3 loop is CASSLFTETEAFF. The DNA of the CDR3 is TGTGCCAGCAGTTTATTCACCGAAACTGAAGCTTTCTTT. The chain employs TRBV12-3 or TRBV12-4 and TRBJ1-1; D is uncertain. V was cut by 2 bases and J by 5 bases, with 9 bases left in between. The CDR3 is 13 residues long.

In its sample, this clonotype ranks as medium-sized (0.01 to 0.1%). The V gene is TRBV7-2, the J gene TRBJ2-5; D ambiguous. CDR3 length: 16 residues. The V end was cut by 1 base, the J end by 1 base, with 13 bases between. Per the germline V gene, CDR1 is SGHTA and CDR2 is FQGNSA. The CDR3 nucleotides are TGTGCCAGCAGCTTAGGATCGCGATCAGGCCAAGAGACCCAGTACTTC. It specifies CASSLGSRSGQETQYF.

This clonotype was observed a few times. This rearrangement joins TRBV7-2 to TRBJ2-7, with TRBD2 identical over 8 bases. The CDR3 sequence is 13 residues long. CDR1 is SGHTA and CDR2 is FQGNSA in the germline V gene. V gave up 1 base and J gave up 5 bases; unmatched junction bases: 1. Written as DNA, the CDR3 is TGTGCCAGCAGCTTAGTACTAGCGGACGAGCAGTACTTC. Amino acid sequence: CASSLVLADEQYF. The complete variable domain, with remaining parts taken from reference TRBV7-2 and TRBJ2-7, reads GAGVSQSPSNKVTEKGKDVELRCDPISGHTALYWYRQSLGQGLEFLIYFQGNSAPDKSGLPSDRFSAERTGGSVSTLTIQRTQQEDSAVYLCASSLVLADEQYFGPGTRLTVT.

The table lists this clonotype with a few counts. The chain links TRBV7-9 to TRBJ1-2, with D uncertain. Trimming took 1 base from V and 5 from J, leaving 5 bases between them. This CDR3 spans 12 amino acids. Germline V gives CDR1 SEHNR, CDR2 FQNEAQ (reference sequence). The CDR3 sequence is CASSLGGYGYTF. CDR3 sequence (DNA): TGTGCCAGCAGCTTAGGCGGTTATGGCTACACCTTC.

The chain employs TRBV7-6 and TRBJ1-1; maybe TRBD1 (6 bases). Germline assignment: CDR1 SGHVS and CDR2 FNYEAQ. V was cut by 5 bases and J by 4 bases, with 17 bases left in between. The CDR3 sequence is 15 residues long. In DNA, the CDR3 is TGTGCCAGCAGCAGACAGGCGTCTACGGGCACTGAAGCTTTCTTT. It yields the protein CASSRQASTGTEAFF.

The chain uses TRBV6-5 and TRBJ2-3; 7 nucleotides align to TRBD2. The V and J ends lost 2 bases and 3 bases, in that order; junction bases with no gene match: 2. This CDR3 contains 14 residues. The germline V gene encodes CDR1 MNHEY and CDR2 SVGAGI. The CDR3 here is CASSYAGVTDTQYF. CDR3 bases: TGTGCCAGCAGTTACGCGGGAGTAACAGATACGCAGTATTTT.

To note about this clonotype: The junction does not match germline at one end; this may be a read error. V is TRBV20-1 and J is TRBJ2-1, with TRBD2 identical over 9 bases. Looked up from germline, CDR1 is DFQATT and CDR2 is SNEGSKA (reference sequence). The CDR3 is 15 residues long. CDR3 in DNA: TGCAGTGCTAGAGAAAGGGGACTAGCCTACAATGGGCAGTTCTTC. Translating it yields CSARERGLAYNGQFF.

This clonotype occurred a few times. The chain couples TRBV7-9 to TRBJ2-5; D not resolved. The CDR3 loop spans 16 amino acids. Germline loops: CDR1 SEHNR, CDR2 FQNEAQ (reference sequence). Trimming took 5 bases from V and 2 from J, leaving 18 bases between them. This CDR3 reads CASSPPAGLLQETQYF. The CDR3 region has the DNA TGTGCCAGCAGCCCCCCGGCAGGTCTACTACAAGAGACCCAGTACTTC.